This T cell receptor (beta chain) was recovered during a study of lymphopenia after photon versus proton radiotherapy. This table comes from immunoSEQ multiplex PCR, and its TCRdb copy is limited to in-frame clones, with some not included. This sample has 83,000 or so clones; about 83% occur once, and the top ten carry around 1.4%. Turning to this clone: As yet, its antigen is unknown.

Whole-study results and caveats: After lymphocyte nadir, photon-treated repertoires showed oligoclonal expansion, especially CD8+ Temra. Relative stability marked proton patients; photon patients lost diversity and naive cells.

The sample consisted of peripheral blood, taken from a patient treated with proton-based radiotherapy. This TCR was sampled from a man aged 55 to 70 with pancreatic cancer.

The CDR3 sequence is CASSPGLAGDYEQYF. The CDR3 DNA is TGCGCCAGCTCCCCCGGACTAGCGGGAGACTACGAGCAGTACTTC. V is TRBV10-2 and J is TRBJ2-7; 13 bases match TRBD2. Per the germline V gene, CDR1 is WSHSY and CDR2 is SAAADI. V shed 8 bases and J 3 bases; nucleotides not matched to a gene: 7. This CDR3 has 15 residues.